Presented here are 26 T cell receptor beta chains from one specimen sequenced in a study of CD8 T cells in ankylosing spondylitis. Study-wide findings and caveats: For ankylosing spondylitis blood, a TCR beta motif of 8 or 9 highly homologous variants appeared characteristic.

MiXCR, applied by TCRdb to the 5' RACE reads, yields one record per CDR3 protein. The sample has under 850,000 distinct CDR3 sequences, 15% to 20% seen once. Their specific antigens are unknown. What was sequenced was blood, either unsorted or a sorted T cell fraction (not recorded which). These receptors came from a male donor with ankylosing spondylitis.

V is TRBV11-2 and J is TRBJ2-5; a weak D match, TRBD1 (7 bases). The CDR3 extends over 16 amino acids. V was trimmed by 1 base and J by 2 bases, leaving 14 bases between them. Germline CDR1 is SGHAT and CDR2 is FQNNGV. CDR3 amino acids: CASSLGGTEIQETQYF. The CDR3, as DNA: TGTGCCAGCAGCTTAGGCGGGACAGAGATACAAGAGACCCAGTACTTC.

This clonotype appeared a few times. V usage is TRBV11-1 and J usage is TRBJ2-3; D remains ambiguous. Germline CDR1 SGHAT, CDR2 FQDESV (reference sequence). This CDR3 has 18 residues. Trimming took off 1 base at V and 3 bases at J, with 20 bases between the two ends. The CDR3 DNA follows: TGTGCCAGCAGCTTAGGAAGGGCTGGGAACATCAGAACAGATACGCAGTATTTT. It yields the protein CASSLGRAGNIRTDTQYF. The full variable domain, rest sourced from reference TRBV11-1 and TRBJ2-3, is EAEVAQSPRYKITEKSQAVAFWCDPISGHATLYWYRQILGQGPELLVQFQDESVVDDSQLPKDRFSAERLKGVDSTLKIQPAELGDSAMYLCASSLGRAGNIRTDTQYFGPGTRLTVL.

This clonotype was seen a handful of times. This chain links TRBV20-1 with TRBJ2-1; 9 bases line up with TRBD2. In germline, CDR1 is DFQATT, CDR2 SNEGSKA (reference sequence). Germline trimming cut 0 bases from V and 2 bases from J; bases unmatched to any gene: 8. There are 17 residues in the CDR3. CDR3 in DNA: TGCAGTGCTAGAGACCCGTTGCGGGAGGGCCCCTACAATGAGCAGTTCTTC. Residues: CSARDPLREGPYNEQFF.

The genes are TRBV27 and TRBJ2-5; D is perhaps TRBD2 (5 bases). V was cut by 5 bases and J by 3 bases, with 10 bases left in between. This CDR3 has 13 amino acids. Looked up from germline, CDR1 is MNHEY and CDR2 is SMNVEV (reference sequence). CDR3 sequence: CASSPDSEETQYF. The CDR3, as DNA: TGTGCCAGCAGTCCGGACTCCGAAGAGACCCAGTACTTC.

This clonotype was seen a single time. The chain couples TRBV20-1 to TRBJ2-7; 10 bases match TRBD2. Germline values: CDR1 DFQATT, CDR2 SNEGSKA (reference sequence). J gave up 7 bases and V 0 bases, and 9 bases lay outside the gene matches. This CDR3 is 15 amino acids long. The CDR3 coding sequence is TGCAGTGCTAGAGATCAGGCTAGCGGGAGTAGGGAGCAGTACTTC. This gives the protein CSARDQASGSREQYF.

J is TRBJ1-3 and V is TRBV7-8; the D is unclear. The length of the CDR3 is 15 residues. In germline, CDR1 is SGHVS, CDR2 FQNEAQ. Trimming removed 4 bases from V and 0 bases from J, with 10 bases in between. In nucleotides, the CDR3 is TGTGCCAGCAGCTGGGAAGGCTACTCTGGAAACACCATATATTTT. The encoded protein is CASSWEGYSGNTIYF.

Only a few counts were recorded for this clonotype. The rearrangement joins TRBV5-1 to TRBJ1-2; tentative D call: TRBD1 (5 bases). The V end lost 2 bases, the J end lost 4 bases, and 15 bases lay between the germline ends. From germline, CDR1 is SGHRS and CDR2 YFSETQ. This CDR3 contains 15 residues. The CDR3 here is CASSFRGEGGYGYTF. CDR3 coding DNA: TGCGCCAGCAGCTTCCGGGGGGAAGGAGGCTATGGCTACACCTTC.

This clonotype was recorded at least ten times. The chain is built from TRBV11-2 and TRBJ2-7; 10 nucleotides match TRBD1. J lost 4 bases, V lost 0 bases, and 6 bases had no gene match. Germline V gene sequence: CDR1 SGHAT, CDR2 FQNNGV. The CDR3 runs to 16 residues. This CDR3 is CASSLDGGQGVYEQYF. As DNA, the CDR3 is TGTGCCAGCAGCTTAGATGGAGGACAGGGGGTATACGAGCAGTACTTC.

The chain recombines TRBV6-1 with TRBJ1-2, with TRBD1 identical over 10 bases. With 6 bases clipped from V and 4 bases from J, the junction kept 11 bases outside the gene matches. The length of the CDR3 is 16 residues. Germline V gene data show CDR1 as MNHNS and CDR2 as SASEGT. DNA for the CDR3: TGTGCCAGCAGATCCCCGGGACAGGGGACCGGCTATGGCTACACCTTC. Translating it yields CASRSPGQGTGYGYTF.

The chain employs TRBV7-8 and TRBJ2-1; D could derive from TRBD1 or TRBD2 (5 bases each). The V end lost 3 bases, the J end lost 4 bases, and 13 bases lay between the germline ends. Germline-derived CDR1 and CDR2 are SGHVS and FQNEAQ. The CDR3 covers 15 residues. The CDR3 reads CASSFGTPIYNEQFF. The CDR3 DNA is TGTGCCAGCAGCTTTGGGACCCCCATATACAATGAGCAGTTCTTC.

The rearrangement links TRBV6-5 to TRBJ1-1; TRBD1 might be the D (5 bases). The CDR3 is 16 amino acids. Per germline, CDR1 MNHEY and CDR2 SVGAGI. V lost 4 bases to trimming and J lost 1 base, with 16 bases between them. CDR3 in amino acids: CASSSPWSGRNTEAFF. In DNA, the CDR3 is TGTGCCAGCAGTTCACCCTGGTCGGGGCGGAACACTGAAGCTTTCTTT.

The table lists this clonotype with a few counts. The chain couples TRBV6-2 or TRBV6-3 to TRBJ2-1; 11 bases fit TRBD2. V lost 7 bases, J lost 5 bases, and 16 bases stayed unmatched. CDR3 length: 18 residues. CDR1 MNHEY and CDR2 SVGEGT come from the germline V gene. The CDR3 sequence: CASKTPIAGGGIDNEQFF. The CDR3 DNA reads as TGTGCCAGCAAAACCCCAATAGCGGGAGGGGGGATAGACAATGAGCAGTTCTTC.

CDR3 DNA sequence: TGCGCCAGCGGAGGGACAGGGCTGAACACTGAAGCTTTCTTT. Translation gives CASGGTGLNTEAFF. V usage is TRBV10-2 and J usage is TRBJ1-1, with 9 nucleotides matching TRBD1. Trimming at V came to 8 bases and at J to 0 bases, leaving 4 bases not matched to a gene. This CDR3 has 14 amino acids. From germline, CDR1 is WSHSY and CDR2 SAAADI.

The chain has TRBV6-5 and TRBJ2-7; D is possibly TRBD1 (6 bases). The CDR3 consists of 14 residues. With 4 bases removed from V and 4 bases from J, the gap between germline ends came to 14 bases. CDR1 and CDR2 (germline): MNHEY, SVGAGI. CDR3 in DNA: TGTGCCAGCAGTTCTCAGGACAGAAAATACGAGCAGTACTTC. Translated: CASSSQDRKYEQYF.

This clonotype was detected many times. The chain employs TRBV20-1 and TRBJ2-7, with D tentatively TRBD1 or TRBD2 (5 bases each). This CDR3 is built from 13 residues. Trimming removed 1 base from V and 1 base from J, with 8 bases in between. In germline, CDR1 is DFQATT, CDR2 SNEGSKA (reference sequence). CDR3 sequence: CSARGGRSYEQYF. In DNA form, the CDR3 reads TGCAGTGCTAGAGGGGGACGGTCCTACGAGCAGTACTTC.

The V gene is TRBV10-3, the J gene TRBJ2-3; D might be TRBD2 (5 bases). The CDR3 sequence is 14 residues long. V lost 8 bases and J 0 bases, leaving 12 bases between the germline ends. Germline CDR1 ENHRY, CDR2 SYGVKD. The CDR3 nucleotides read TGTGCCATCGGAGGCCTACTGAGCACAGATACGCAGTATTTT. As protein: CAIGGLLSTDTQYF.

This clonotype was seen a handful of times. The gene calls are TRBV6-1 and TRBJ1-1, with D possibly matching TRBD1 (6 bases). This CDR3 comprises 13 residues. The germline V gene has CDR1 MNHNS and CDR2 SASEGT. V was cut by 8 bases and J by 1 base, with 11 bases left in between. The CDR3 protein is CASRRGGNTEAFF. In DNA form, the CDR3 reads TGTGCCAGCCGCAGGGGAGGGAACACTGAAGCTTTCTTT.

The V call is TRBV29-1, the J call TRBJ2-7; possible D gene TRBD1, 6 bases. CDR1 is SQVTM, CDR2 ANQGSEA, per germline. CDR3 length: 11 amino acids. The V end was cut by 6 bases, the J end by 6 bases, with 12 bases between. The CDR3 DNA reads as TGCAGCGTCACAGGGTTGGGCGAGCAGTACTTC. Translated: CSVTGLGEQYF.

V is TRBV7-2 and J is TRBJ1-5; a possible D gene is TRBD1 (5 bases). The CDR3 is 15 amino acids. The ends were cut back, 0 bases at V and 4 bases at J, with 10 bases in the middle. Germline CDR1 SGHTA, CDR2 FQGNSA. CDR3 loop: CASSLAFQGNQPQHF. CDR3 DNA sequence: TGTGCCAGCAGCTTAGCGTTCCAGGGTAATCAGCCCCAGCATTTT.

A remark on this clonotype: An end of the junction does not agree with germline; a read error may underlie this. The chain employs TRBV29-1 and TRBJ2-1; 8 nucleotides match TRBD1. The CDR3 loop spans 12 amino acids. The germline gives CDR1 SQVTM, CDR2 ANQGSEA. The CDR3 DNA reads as TGCAACGTTGTTCAGGGGGCGAATGAGCAGTTCTTC. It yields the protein CNVVQGANEQFF.

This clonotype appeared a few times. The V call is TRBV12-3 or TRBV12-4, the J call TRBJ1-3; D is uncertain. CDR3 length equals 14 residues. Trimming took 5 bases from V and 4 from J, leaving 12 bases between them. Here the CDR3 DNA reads TGTGCCAGCAGTCCTCTCATAGTCGGAAACACCATATATTTT. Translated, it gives CASSPLIVGNTIYF.

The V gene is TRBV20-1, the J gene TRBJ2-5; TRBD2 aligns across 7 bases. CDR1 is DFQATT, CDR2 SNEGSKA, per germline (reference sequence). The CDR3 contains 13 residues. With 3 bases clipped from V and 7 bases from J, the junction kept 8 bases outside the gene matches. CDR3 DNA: TGCAGTGCTAGGGAGACTAGCCTGGGGACCCAGTACTTC. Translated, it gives CSARETSLGTQYF.

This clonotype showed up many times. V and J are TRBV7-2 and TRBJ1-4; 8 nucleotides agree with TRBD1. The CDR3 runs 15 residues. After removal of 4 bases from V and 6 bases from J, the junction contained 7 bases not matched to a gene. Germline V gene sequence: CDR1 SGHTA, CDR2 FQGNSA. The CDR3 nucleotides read TGTGCCAGCAGCTGGCAGGGGGCGGGGGATGAAAAACTGTTTTTT. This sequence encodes CASSWQGAGDEKLFF.

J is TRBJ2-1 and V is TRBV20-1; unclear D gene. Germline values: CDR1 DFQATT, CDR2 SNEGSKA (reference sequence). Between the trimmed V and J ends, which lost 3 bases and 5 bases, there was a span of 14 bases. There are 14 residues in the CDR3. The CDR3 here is CSASDLPDHNEQFF. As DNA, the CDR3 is TGCAGTGCTAGCGACCTACCGGACCACAATGAGCAGTTCTTC.

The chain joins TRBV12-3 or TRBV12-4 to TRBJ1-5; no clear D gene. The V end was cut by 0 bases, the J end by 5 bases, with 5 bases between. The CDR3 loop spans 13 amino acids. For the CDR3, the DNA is TGTGCCAGCAGTTTAGCCAGCCATCAGCCCCAGCATTTT. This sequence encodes CASSLASHQPQHF.

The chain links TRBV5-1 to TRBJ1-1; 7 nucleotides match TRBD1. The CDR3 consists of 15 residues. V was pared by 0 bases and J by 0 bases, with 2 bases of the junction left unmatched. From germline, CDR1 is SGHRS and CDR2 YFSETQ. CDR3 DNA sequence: TGCGCCAGCAGCTTGGGGGACAGCTTGAACACTGAAGCTTTCTTT. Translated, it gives CASSLGDSLNTEAFF.